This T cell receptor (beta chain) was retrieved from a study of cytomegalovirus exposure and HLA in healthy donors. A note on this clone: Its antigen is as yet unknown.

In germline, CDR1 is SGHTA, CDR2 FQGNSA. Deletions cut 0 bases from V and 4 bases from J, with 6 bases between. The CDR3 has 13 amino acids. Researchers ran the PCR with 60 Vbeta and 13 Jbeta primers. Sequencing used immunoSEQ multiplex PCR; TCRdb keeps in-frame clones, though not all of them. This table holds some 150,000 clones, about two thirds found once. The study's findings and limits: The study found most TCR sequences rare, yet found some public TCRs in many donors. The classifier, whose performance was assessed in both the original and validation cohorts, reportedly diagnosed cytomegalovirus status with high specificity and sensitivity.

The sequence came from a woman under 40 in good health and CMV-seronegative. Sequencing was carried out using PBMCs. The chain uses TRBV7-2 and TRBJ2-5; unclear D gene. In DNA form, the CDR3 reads TGTGCCAGCAGCTTAGCTAACGGAGAGACCCAGTACTTC. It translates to CASSLANGETQYF.